Listed here are 14 T cell receptor beta chains from one sample, sequenced in a study of blood T cell repertoires in COVID-19. Sequenced by immunoSEQ multiplex PCR; TCRdb stores in-frame clones only, minus some. Among 200,000 to 250,000 clones listed, approximately 87% were seen once. Specimen: PBMCs or T cells enriched from blood (not recorded which). The receptors come from a woman between 50 and 59 years old in a cohort exposed to, infected with or recovered from COVID-19 (not recorded which).

The V and J genes are TRBV7-8 and TRBJ1-1; D call uncertain. Germline V gene sequence: CDR1 SGHVS, CDR2 FQNEAQ. Trimming removed 5 bases from V and 2 bases from J, with 9 bases in between. This CDR3 is 13 amino acids long. The CDR3 DNA follows: TGTGCCAGCAGCCCAAGAACAAACACTGAAGCTTTCTTT. It encodes CASSPRTNTEAFF. Variable domain in full (rest from reference TRBV7-8 and TRBJ1-1): GAGVSQSPRYKVAKRGQDVALRCDPISGHVSLFWYQQALGQGPEFLTYFQNEAQLDKSGLPSDRFFAERPEGSVSTLKIQRTQQEDSAVYLCASSPRTNTEAFFGQGTRLTVV.

This clone has a single count. The chain uses TRBV9 and TRBJ1-5, with D perhaps matching TRBD1 (6 bases). Trimming removed 7 bases from V and 4 bases from J, with 15 bases in between. CDR1 is SGDLS, CDR2 YYNGEE, per germline. The CDR3 spans 14 residues. Here the CDR3 reads CASGGGHPNQPQHF. CDR3 nucleotides: TGTGCCAGCGGGGGGGGACACCCGAATCAGCCCCAGCATTTT.

This chain links TRBV7-8 with TRBJ2-7, with TRBD2 matching 10 bases. V was pared by 1 base and J by 0 bases, with 6 bases of the junction left unmatched. The CDR3 length is 17 residues. Germline V gene data show CDR1 as SGHVS and CDR2 as FQNEAQ. CDR3 in DNA: TGTGCCAGCAGCTTAGGTGCTAGCGGGGGAAGCTCCTACGAGCAGTACTTC. Protein sequence: CASSLGASGGSSYEQYF.

The rearrangement links TRBV15 to TRBJ2-5; weak D call: TRBD2 (6 bases). Germline lookup yields CDR1 LNHNV and CDR2 YYDKDF (reference sequence). The CDR3 extends over 14 amino acids. V shed 4 bases and J shed 3 bases, with 12 bases lying between them. CDR3 in DNA: TGTGCCACCAGCAAAGACCCGGGGGAAGAGACCCAGTACTTC. This codes for CATSKDPGEETQYF.

The table lists this clone with a few counts. This chain uses TRBV9 with TRBJ2-1; 13 bases are shared with TRBD2. Germline V gives CDR1 SGDLS, CDR2 YYNGEE. Germline trimming cut 3 bases from V and 0 bases from J; bases unmatched to any gene: 3. The CDR3 sequence is 17 residues long. In DNA form, the CDR3 reads TGTGCCAGCAGCGGCCGACTAGCGGGGGGCTCCTACAATGAGCAGTTCTTC. Translation gives CASSGRLAGGSYNEQFF.

The rearrangement links TRBV5-1 to TRBJ2-4, with 11 bases aligning to TRBD2. CDR1 is SGHRS, CDR2 YFSETQ, per germline. The CDR3 sequence is 17 residues long. Trimming at V came to 3 bases and at J to 5 bases, leaving 10 bases not matched to a gene. The CDR3 DNA reads TGCGCCAGCAGCTGGGCGGGCACTAGCGGGGGTGAAAACATTCAGTACTTC. It translates to CASSWAGTSGGENIQYF.

The chain recombines TRBV6-2 or TRBV6-3 with TRBJ2-5, with 13 bases lining up with TRBD2. V was clipped by 5 bases and J by 6 bases; unmatched bases: 15. From germline, CDR1 is MNHEY and CDR2 SVGEGT. The CDR3 contains 18 residues. This chain's CDR3 is CASSRWTSGGLDRKTQYF. DNA for the CDR3: TGTGCCAGCAGTAGATGGACTAGCGGGGGACTCGATCGGAAGACCCAGTACTTC.

The V call is TRBV2, the J call TRBJ1-1; D possibly corresponds to TRBD1 (5 bases). Trimming removed 7 bases from V and 4 bases from J, with 13 bases in between. CDR1 SNHLY and CDR2 FYNNEI come from the germline V gene. The CDR3 is made up of 13 amino acids. This CDR3 reads CASKSTGPTEAFF. CDR3 nucleotide sequence: TGTGCCAGCAAGAGTACAGGCCCCACTGAAGCTTTCTTT.

The sample holds one count of this clone. The V and J genes are TRBV4-2 and TRBJ2-3, with 15 bases matching TRBD2. Germline-derived CDR1 and CDR2 are LGHNA and YNFKEQ. V lost 4 bases to trimming and J lost 1 base; unmatched junction nucleotides: 6. The CDR3 has 18 amino acids. DNA of the CDR3: TGTGCCAGCAGCCCCGGGACTAGCGGGGGGCGGGGCACAGATACGCAGTATTTT. It codes for CASSPGTSGGRGTDTQYF.

The chain employs TRBV9 and TRBJ2-5, with 7 bases that match TRBD2. Germline V gene sequence: CDR1 SGDLS, CDR2 YYNGEE. The V gene end was trimmed by 0 bases and the J gene end by 5 bases; junction bases not matched to a gene: 4. The CDR3 is 14 residues long. As DNA, the CDR3 is TGTGCCAGCAGCGTAGGAGGGACTATGGAGACCCAGTACTTC. It codes for CASSVGGTMETQYF.

This chain connects TRBV5-1 to TRBJ2-3; 7 nucleotides agree with TRBD2. J lost 2 bases, V lost 4 bases, and 10 bases had no gene match. CDR1 is SGHRS and CDR2 is YFSETQ in the germline V gene. The CDR3 is 16 residues long. CDR3 region: CASSPGASGDTDTQYF. DNA of the CDR3: TGCGCCAGCAGCCCCGGGGCGAGCGGGGACACAGATACGCAGTATTTT.

This clone was counted once. CDR3 bases: TGCGCCAGCAGCGCCCTAGCACAGAGCAACTACGAGCAGTACTTC. As protein: CASSALAQSNYEQYF. This chain connects TRBV4-1 to TRBJ2-7; D perhaps matches TRBD2 (5 bases). Looked up from germline, CDR1 is MGHRA and CDR2 is YSYEKL. The CDR3 loop spans 15 amino acids. V was trimmed by 5 bases and J by 3 bases, leaving 17 bases between them.

V gene TRBV25-1 combines with J gene TRBJ2-2, with 8 bases identical to TRBD2. Germline trimming cut 7 bases from V and 7 bases from J; bases unmatched to any gene: 11. CDR1 and CDR2 (germline): MGHDK, SYGVNS. CDR3 length: 15 residues. This CDR3 is CASTSAGGRDGELFF. In DNA form, the CDR3 reads TGTGCCAGCACCTCGGCGGGGGGCAGGGACGGGGAGCTGTTTTTT.

The chain combines TRBV7-9 with TRBJ1-2; D not resolved. V lost 3 bases, J lost 3 bases, and 11 bases lay in between. Germline-derived CDR1 and CDR2 are SEHNR and FQNEAQ (reference sequence). The CDR3 extends over 14 amino acids. The chain's CDR3 is CASSFLDGDYGYTF. CDR3 DNA: TGTGCCAGCAGCTTCCTCGACGGAGACTATGGCTACACCTTC.